These 11 T cell receptor beta chains share one sample of origin, sequenced in a study of Graves' ophthalmopathy and Graves' hyperthyroidism (dated by TCRdb to 2016 to 2019). Sequencing was performed on an Illumina HiSeq 2000. TCR beta CDR3 regions were amplified from RNA transcripts for repertoire sequencing. The first round was an RT-PCR using HTBI primers with the Qiagen OneStep RT-PCR kit, and this first round was followed by a second-round multiplex PCR, then size selection and purification. The public sequencing data were trimmed at Q25 with fastp and processed into clonotypes with MiXCR by TCRdb, which kept only in-frame beta chains. CDR3 protein sequences are deduplicated, and each keeps its most common genes and DNA. The sample data list about 400,000 distinct CDR3 sequences, and 15% to 17% of these were observed just once. Roughly 7% of the sample comes from the top ten. The sample taken for sequencing was peripheral blood. These receptors all stem from a woman aged 18-29 years with stable Graves' hyperthyroidism. Donor details come from another sample of the same person, matched by shared clones.

This clonotype came up many times. The chain couples TRBV24-1 to TRBJ1-2; D ambiguous. CDR1 KGHDR and CDR2 SFDVKD come from the germline V gene. Trimming stripped 3 bases from V and 8 bases from J, with 15 bases between. CDR3 size: 14 residues. The CDR3 DNA sequence: TGTGCCACCAGTGATGCCGCATGGAGGAGAGGCTACACCTTC. This gives the protein CATSDAAWRRGYTF.

In this sample, this clonotype turned up many times. The chain combines TRBV12-3 or TRBV12-4 with TRBJ2-2; weak D call: TRBD1 (5 bases). This CDR3 contains 14 residues. Trimming removed 8 bases from V and 1 base from J, with 11 bases in between. CDR3 amino acids: CASGGRVNTGELFF. CDR3 in DNA: TGTGCCAGCGGCGGCAGGGTGAACACCGGGGAGCTGTTTTTT.

There are many counts of this clonotype. V and J are TRBV7-2 and TRBJ2-5; possibly TRBD1 for D (6 bases). The CDR3 runs to 15 residues. The germline V gene has CDR1 SGHTA and CDR2 FQGNSA. V lost 5 bases and J lost 7, with 20 bases in between. The CDR3 sequence is CASSLEQGPLGTQYF. CDR3 nucleotides: TGTGCCAGCAGCCTAGAACAGGGTCCCTTGGGGACCCAGTACTTC.

This clonotype was counted ten times or more. The genes are TRBV2 and TRBJ1-1; D perhaps matches TRBD1 (5 bases). In germline, CDR1 is SNHLY, CDR2 FYNNEI. The CDR3 loop spans 16 amino acids. V was pared by 2 bases and J by 0 bases, with 13 bases between. The CDR3 spells CASSEMGGDLNTEAFF. The DNA for the CDR3 is TGTGCCAGCAGTGAAATGGGAGGGGATCTGAACACTGAAGCTTTCTTT.

This clonotype was observed many times. CDR3 amino acids: CASSKTAGWETQYF. The CDR3 region has the DNA TGTGCCAGCAGCAAAACGGCGGGGTGGGAGACCCAGTACTTC. The V gene is TRBV7-9, the J gene TRBJ2-5, with D tentatively TRBD2 (6 bases). V dropped 5 bases and J dropped 5 bases, with 15 bases sitting between them. CDR3 length: 14 amino acids. Germline V CDR1 and CDR2: SEHNR, FQNEAQ (reference sequence).

This clonotype was counted at least ten times. The chain recombines TRBV6-5 with TRBJ1-2; D is possibly TRBD1 (5 bases). The CDR3 is 13 amino acids. CDR1 and CDR2 from the germline V gene are MNHEY and SVGAGI. Trimming took off 6 bases at V and 4 bases at J, with 12 bases between the two ends. The CDR3 loop reads CASSPDMGYGYTF. Here the CDR3 DNA reads TGTGCCAGCAGCCCGGACATGGGCTATGGCTACACCTTC.

This clonotype was seen repeatedly, ten times or more. This chain connects TRBV12-3 or TRBV12-4 to TRBJ1-2, with no clear D. The ends were cut back, 1 base at V and 7 bases at J, with 16 bases in the middle. CDR3 length equals 15 residues. The CDR3, as DNA: TGTGCCAGCAGTTTAGATGAGGGCCTGGTTGGTGGCTACACCTTC. It encodes CASSLDEGLVGGYTF.

This clonotype was picked up a small number of times. The chain carries TRBV6-1 and TRBJ1-1, with 7 bases fitting TRBD1. Germline V lookup: CDR1 MNHNS, CDR2 SASEGT. The CDR3 extends over 14 amino acids. The junction had 10 bases not matched to a gene; V was cut back by 11 bases and J by 1 base. The DNA of the CDR3 is TGTGCCGGACGACAGGGAAGGGGGAACACTGAAGCTTTCTTT. It is translated as CAGRQGRGNTEAFF.

This clonotype was seen ten or more times. The chain is built from TRBV29-1 and TRBJ2-7; D is uncertain. The V and J ends lost 3 bases and 9 bases respectively, with 21 bases between them. This CDR3 is 14 amino acids long. Germline V lookup: CDR1 SQVTM, CDR2 ANQGSEA. CDR3 sequence: CSVDSEEFAARQYF. The CDR3 DNA is TGCAGCGTTGATTCAGAAGAATTTGCTGCTAGGCAGTACTTC.

Many counts were recorded for this clonotype. J is TRBJ1-2 and V is TRBV6-5; unclear D gene. The CDR3 loop spans 14 amino acids. V was pared by 6 bases and J by 2 bases, with 13 bases between. Germline-derived CDR1 and CDR2 are MNHEY and SVGAGI. As DNA, the CDR3 is TGTGCCAGCAGACTCTCGGGCAGAAACTATGGCTACACCTTC. The encoded protein is CASRLSGRNYGYTF.

This clonotype was observed at least ten times. V is TRBV24-1 and J is TRBJ1-1, with TRBD1 matching 7 bases. CDR1 and CDR2 from the germline V gene are KGHDR and SFDVKD. V dropped 9 bases and J dropped 6; count of bases not matched to a gene: 12. This CDR3 has 14 residues. The CDR3 loop reads CATRQGGMSAEAFF. The CDR3 DNA is TGTGCCACCCGACAGGGAGGGATGAGCGCTGAAGCTTTCTTT.